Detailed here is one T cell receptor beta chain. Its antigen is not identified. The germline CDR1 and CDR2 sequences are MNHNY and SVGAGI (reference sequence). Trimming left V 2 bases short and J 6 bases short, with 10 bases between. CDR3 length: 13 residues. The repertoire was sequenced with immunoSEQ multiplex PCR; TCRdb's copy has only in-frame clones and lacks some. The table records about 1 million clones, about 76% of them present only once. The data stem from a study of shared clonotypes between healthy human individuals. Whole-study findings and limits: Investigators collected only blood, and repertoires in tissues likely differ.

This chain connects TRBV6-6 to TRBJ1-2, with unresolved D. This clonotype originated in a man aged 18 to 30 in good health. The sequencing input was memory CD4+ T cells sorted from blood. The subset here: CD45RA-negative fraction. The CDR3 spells CASSYREGNGYTF. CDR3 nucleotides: TGTGCCAGCAGTTACAGAGAGGGAAATGGCTACACCTTC.